One sample yielded the 7 T cell receptor beta chains listed below, sequenced in a study of T cell responses to AZD1222 COVID-19 vaccine. Sequencing was performed with immunoSEQ multiplex PCR; in TCRdb, only in-frame clones are kept and a portion is missing. The table lists tens of thousands of clones, about nine tenths of them singletons. The source material was peripheral blood, sampled 28 days after the second dose of the MenACWY control vaccine. These receptors were obtained from an adult who received the MenACWY meningococcal vaccine as a control.

CDR3: CASSPLQGASYEQYF. The DNA for the CDR3 is TGTGCCAGCAGCCCCCTCCAGGGGGCATCCTACGAGCAGTACTTC. V gene TRBV6-5 combines with J gene TRBJ2-7, with 8 positions matching TRBD1. This CDR3 has 15 residues. The ends lost 6 bases at V and 1 base at J; junction bases unmatched: 8. The V gene's germline CDR1 is MNHEY and CDR2 SVGAGI.

This clone came up once. V and J are TRBV5-6 and TRBJ1-1; 8 bases line up with TRBD1. V shed 4 bases and J 12 bases; nucleotides not matched to a gene: 8. The CDR3 totals 12 residues. Germline-derived CDR1 and CDR2 are SGHDT and YYEEEE. The CDR3 is CASSLQDRETFF. The CDR3 nucleotides read TGTGCCAGCAGCCTTCAGGACAGGGAGACTTTCTTT.

The rearrangement uses TRBV12-3 or TRBV12-4 and TRBJ1-2; TRBD1 aligns across 10 bases. There are 13 residues in the CDR3. The J segment lost 8 bases and the V segment lost 5 bases, leaving 5 bases of the junction unmatched. The CDR3 nucleotides are TGTGCCAGCAGTCCCGGACAGGGGGGCGGCTACACCTTC. This encodes CASSPGQGGGYTF.

The chain employs TRBV6-5 and TRBJ1-1; perhaps TRBD1 as D (6 bases). The CDR3 has 14 amino acids. Trimming stripped 7 bases from V and 6 bases from J, with 18 bases between. CDR1 is MNHEY, CDR2 SVGAGI, per germline. For the CDR3, the DNA is TGTGCCAGCATATCTATCGGACAGATCTCTGAAGCTTTCTTT. This encodes CASISIGQISEAFF.

The CDR3 loop reads CASSAQGARNNQPQHF. The CDR3 DNA reads as TGTGCCAGCAGTGCACAGGGGGCGCGAAACAATCAGCCCCAGCATTTT. The chain has TRBV25-1 and TRBJ1-5, with 9 bases lining up with TRBD1. This CDR3 has 16 amino acids. CDR1 is MGHDK, CDR2 SYGVNS, per germline. V shed 4 bases, J shed 3 bases, and the junction held 7 bases outside the gene matches.

The table lists this clone with a count of one. The CDR3 region has the DNA TGTGCCAGCAGCTTAAAATTCGGTGAAAAACTGTTTTTT. Translating it yields CASSLKFGEKLFF. This chain joins TRBV7-2 and TRBJ1-4; no clear D gene. The V end lost 2 bases, the J end lost 7 bases, and 8 bases lay between the germline ends. The CDR3 totals 13 residues. Germline V CDR1 and CDR2: SGHTA, FQGNSA.

The chain uses TRBV19 and TRBJ2-2; 11 bases are shared with TRBD2. The CDR3 runs to 16 residues. V trimming: 4 bases; J trimming: 1 base; junction bases outside the gene matches: 2. Germline-derived CDR1 and CDR2 are LNHDA and SQIVND (reference sequence). The CDR3 loop is CASSTSGGMNTGELFF. In nucleotides, the CDR3 is TGTGCCAGTAGTACTAGCGGGGGGATGAACACCGGGGAGCTGTTTTTT.